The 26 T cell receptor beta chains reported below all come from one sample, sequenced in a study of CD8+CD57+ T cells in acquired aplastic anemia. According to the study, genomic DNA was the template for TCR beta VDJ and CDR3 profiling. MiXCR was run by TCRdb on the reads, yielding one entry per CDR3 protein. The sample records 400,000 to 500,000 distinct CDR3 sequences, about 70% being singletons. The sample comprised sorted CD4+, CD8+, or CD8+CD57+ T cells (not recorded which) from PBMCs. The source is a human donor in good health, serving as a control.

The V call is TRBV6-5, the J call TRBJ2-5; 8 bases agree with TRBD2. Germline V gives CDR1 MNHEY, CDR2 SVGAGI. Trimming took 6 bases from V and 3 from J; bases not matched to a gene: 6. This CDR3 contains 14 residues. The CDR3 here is CASSNYGGEETQYF. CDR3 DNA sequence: TGTGCCAGCAGCAACTACGGGGGGGAAGAGACCCAGTACTTC.

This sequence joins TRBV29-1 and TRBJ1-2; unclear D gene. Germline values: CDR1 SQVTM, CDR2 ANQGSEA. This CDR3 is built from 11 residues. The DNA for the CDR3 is TGCATTACCGAGGGCCAATATGGCTACACCTTC. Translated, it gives CITEGQYGYTF.

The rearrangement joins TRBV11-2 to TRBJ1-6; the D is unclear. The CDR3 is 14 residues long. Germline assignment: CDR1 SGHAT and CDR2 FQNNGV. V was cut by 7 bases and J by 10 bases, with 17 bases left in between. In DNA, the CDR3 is TGTGCCAGCACCGGAACAGATACGCGATCACCCCTCCACTTT. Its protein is CASTGTDTRSPLHF.

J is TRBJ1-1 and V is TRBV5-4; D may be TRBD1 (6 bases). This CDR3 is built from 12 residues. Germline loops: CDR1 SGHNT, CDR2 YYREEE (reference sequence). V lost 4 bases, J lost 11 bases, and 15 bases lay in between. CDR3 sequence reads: CASSNNREGAFF. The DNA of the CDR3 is TGTGCCAGCAGCAACAACAGGGAGGGGGCTTTCTTT.

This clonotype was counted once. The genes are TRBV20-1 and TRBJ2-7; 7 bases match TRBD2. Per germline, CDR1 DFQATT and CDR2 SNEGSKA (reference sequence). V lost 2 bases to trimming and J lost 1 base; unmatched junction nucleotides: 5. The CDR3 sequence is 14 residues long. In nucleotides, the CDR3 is TGCAGTGCTAGACAGGGAGCGGGGTCCTACGAGCAGTACTTC. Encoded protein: CSARQGAGSYEQYF.

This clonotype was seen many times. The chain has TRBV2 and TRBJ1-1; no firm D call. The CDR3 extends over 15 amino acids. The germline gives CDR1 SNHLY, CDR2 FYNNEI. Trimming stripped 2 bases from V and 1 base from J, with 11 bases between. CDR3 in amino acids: CASSEWEMPNTEAFF. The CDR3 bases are TGTGCCAGCAGTGAATGGGAGATGCCGAACACTGAAGCTTTCTTT.

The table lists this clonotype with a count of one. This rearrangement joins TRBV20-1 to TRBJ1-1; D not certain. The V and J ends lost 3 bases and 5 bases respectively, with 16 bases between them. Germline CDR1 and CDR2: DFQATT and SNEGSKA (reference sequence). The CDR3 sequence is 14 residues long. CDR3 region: CSARDGDLNTEAFF. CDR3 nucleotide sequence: TGCAGTGCTAGGGACGGGGATCTCAATACTGAAGCTTTCTTT.

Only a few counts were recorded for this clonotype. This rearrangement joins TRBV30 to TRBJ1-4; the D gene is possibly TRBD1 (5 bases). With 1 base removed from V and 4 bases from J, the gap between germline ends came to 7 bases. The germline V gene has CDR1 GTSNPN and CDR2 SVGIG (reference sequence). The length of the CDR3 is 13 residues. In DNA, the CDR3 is TGTGCCTGGAGTGGAGGGGTTAATGAAAAACTGTTTTTT. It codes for CAWSGGVNEKLFF.

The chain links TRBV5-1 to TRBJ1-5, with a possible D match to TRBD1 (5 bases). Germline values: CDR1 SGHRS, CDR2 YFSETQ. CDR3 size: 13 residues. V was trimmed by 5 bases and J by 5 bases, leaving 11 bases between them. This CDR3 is CASSGGRYQPQHF. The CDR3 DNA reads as TGCGCCAGCAGTGGGGGGAGATATCAGCCCCAGCATTTT.

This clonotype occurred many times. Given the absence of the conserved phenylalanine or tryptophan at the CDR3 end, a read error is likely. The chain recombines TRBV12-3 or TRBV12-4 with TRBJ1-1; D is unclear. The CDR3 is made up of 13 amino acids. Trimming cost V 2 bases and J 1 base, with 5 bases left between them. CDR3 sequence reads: CASSLQQNTEAFS. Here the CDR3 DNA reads TGTGCCAGCAGTTTACAACAGAACACTGAAGCTTTCTCT.

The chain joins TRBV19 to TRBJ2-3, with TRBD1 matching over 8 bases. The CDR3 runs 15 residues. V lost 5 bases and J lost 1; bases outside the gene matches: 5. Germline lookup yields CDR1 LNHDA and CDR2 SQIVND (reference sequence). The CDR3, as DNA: TGTGCCAGTAGTGCCCGGGACAGGCGCACAGATACGCAGTATTTT. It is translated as CASSARDRRTDTQYF.

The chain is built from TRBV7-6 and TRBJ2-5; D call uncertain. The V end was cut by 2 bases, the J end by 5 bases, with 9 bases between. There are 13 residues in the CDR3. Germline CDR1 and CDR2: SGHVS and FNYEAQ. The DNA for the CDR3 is TGTGCCAGCAGCTTACTGTCAAGGGAGACCCAGTACTTC. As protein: CASSLLSRETQYF.

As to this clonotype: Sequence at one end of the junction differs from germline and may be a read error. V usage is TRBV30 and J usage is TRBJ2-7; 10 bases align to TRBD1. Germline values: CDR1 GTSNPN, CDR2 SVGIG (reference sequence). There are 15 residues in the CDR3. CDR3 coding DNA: TGTGCCTGGAGTGGAAGGACAGGGGGTGTCGGGGAGCTGTACTTC. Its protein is CAWSGRTGGVGELYF.

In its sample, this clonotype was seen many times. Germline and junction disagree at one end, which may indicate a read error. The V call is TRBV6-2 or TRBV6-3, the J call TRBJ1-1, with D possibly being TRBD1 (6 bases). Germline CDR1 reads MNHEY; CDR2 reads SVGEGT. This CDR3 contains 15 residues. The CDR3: CASSYPRTAIELRHF. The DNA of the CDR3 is TGTGCCAGCAGTTACCCTCGGACAGCTATCGAACTACGCCACTTT.

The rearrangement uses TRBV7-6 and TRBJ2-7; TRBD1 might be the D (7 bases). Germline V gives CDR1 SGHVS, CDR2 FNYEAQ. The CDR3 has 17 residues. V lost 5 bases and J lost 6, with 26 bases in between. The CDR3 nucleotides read TGTGCCAGCAGCCAGTTAGACAGGGAGGATCCTTCGGGCGAGCAGTACTTC. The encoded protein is CASSQLDREDPSGEQYF.

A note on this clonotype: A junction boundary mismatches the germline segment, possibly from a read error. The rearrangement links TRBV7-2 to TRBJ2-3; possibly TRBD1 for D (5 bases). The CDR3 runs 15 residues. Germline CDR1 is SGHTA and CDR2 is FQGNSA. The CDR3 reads CASSQETAQETQYYF. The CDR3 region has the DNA TGCGCCAGCAGCCAAGAGACAGCGCAAGAGACCCAGTACTATTTT. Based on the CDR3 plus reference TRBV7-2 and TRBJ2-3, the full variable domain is GAGVSQSPSNKVTEKGKDVELRCDPISGHTALYWYRQSLGQGLEFLIYFQGNSAPDKSGLPSDRFSAERTGGSVSTLTIQRTQQEDSAVYLCASSQETAQETQYYFGPGTRLTVL.

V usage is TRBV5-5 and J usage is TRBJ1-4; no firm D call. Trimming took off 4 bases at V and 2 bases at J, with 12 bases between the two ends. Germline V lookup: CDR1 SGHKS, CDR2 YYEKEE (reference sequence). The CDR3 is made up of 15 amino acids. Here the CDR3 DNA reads TGTGCCAGCAGCCTGACGGTACGGACTAATGAAAAACTGTTTTTT. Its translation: CASSLTVRTNEKLFF. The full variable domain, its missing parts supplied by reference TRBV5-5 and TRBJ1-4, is DAGVTQSPTHLIKTRGQQVTLRCSPISGHKSVSWYQQVLGQGPQFIFQYYEKEERGRGNFPDRFSARQFPNYSSELNVNALLLGDSALYLCASSLTVRTNEKLFFGSGTQLSVL.

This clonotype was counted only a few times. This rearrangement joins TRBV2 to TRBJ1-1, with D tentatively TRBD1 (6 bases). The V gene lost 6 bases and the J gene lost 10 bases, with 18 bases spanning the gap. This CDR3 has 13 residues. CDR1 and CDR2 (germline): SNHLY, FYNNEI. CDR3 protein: CASSPGYRAGAFF. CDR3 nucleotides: TGTGCCAGCAGCCCAGGGTACAGGGCTGGAGCTTTCTTT.

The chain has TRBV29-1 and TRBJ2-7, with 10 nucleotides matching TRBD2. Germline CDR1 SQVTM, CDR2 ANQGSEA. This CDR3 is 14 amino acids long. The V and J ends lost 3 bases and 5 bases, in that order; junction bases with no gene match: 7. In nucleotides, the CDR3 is TGCAGCGTTGATGTGGCTAGCGGGGGCGACGAGCAGTACTTC. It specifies CSVDVASGGDEQYF.

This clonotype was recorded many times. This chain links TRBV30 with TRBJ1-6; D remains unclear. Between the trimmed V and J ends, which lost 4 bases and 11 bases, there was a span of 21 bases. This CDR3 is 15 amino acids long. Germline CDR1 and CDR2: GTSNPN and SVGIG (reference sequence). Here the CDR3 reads CAWTSYRASPTPLHF. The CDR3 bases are TGTGCCTGGACCTCATATCGGGCATCGCCGACACCCCTCCACTTT.

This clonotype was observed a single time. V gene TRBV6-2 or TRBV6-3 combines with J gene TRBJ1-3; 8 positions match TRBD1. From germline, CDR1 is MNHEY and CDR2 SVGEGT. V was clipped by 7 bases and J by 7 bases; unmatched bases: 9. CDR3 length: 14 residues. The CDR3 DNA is TGTGCCAGCACCACCGGACAGGGTGGGAACACCATATATTTT. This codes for CASTTGQGGNTIYF.

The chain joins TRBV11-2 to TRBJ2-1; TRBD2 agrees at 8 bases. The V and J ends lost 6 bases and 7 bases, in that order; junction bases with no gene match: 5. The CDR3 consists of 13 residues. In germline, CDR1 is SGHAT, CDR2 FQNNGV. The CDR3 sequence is CASSHPGGNEQFF. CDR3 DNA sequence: TGTGCCAGCAGTCACCCGGGGGGGAATGAGCAGTTCTTC.

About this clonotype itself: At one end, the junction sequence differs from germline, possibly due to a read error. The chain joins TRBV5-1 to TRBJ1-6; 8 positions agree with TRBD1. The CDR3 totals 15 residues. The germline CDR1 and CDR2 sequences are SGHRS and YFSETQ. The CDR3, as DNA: TGTGCCAGCAGCGATAGACAGGGGTATAATTCACCCCTCCACTTT. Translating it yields CASSDRQGYNSPLHF.

Here the CDR3 DNA reads TGTGCCAGCAGCCCAGGGGCGGTGAACACTGAAGCTTTTTTT. This gives the protein CASSPGAVNTEAFF. The chain recombines TRBV7-9 with TRBJ2-2; TRBD1 is a possible D gene (6 bases). V dropped 5 bases and J dropped 17 bases, with 24 bases sitting between them. The CDR3 sequence is 14 residues long. Germline V CDR1 and CDR2: SEHNR, FQNEAQ (reference sequence). The whole variable domain, filled in from reference TRBV7-9 and TRBJ2-2, reads DTGVSQNPRHKITKRGQNVTFRCDPISEHNRLYWYRQTLGQGPEFLTYFQNEAQLEKSRLLSDRFSAERPKGSFSTLEIQRTEQGDSAMYLCASSPGAVNTEAFFGEGSRLTVL.

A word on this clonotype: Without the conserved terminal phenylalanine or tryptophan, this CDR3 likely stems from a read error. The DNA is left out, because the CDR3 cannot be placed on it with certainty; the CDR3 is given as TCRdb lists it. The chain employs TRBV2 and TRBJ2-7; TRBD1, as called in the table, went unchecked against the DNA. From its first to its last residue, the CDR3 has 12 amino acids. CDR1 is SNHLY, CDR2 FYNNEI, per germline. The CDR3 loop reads CASRRQVDFEPH.

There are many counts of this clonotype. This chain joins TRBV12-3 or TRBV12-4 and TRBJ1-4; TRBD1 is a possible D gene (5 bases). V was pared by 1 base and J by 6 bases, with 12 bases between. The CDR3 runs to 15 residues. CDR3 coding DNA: TGTGCCAGCAGTTTAGAGGCAGGGAGGTATGAAAAACTGTTTTTT. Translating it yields CASSLEAGRYEKLFF.